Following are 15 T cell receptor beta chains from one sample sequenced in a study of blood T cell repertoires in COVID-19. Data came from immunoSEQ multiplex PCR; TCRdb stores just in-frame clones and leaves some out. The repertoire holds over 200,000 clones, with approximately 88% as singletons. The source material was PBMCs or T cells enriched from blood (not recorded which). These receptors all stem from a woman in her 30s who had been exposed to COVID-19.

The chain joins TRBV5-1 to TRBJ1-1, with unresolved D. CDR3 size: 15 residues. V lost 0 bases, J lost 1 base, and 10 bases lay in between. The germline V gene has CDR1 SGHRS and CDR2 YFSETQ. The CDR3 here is CASSLVSGGNTEAFF. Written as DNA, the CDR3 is TGCGCCAGCAGCTTGGTTTCAGGAGGGAACACTGAAGCTTTCTTT.

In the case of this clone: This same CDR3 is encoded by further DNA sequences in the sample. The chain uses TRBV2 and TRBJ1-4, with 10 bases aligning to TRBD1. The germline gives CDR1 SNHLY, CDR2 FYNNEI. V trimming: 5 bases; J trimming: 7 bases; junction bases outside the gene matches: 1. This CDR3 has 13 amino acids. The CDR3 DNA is TGTGCCAGCAGTCGGGACAGGGGTGAAAAACTGTTTTTT. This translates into CASSRDRGEKLFF.

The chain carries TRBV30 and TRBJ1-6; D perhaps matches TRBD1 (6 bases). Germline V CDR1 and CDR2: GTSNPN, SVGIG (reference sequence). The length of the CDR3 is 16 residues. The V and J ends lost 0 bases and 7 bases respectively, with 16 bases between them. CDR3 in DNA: TGTGCCTGGAGTGTTTTGGGGGCTTTACGGAATTCACCCCTCCACTTT. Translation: CAWSVLGALRNSPLHF.

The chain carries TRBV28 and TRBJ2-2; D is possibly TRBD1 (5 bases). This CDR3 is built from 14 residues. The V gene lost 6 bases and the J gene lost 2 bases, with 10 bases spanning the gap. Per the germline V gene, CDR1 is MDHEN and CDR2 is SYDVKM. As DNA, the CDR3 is TGTGCCAGCAGAGGGGATCCCAACACCGGGGAGCTGTTTTTT. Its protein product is CASRGDPNTGELFF.

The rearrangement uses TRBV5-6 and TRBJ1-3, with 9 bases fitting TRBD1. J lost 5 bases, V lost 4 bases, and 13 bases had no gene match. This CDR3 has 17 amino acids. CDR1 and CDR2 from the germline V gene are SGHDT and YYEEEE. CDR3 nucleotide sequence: TGTGCCAGCAGCCACCAGGGGGACAGGGATGGTAGAAACACCATATATTTT. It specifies CASSHQGDRDGRNTIYF. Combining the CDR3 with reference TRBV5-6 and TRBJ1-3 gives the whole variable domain DAGVTQSPTHLIKTRGQQVTLRCSPKSGHDTVSWYQQALGQGPQFIFQYYEEEERQRGNFPDRFSGHQFPNYSSELNVNALLLGDSALYLCASSHQGDRDGRNTIYFGEGSWLTVV.

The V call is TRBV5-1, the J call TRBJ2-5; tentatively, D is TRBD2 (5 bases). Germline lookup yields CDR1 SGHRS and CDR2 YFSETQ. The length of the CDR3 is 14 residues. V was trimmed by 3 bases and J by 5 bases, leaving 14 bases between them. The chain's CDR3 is CASSSPGRGETQYF. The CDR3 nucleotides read TGCGCCAGCAGCTCACCGGGCCGCGGGGAGACCCAGTACTTC. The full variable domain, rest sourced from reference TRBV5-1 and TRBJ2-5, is KAGVTQTPRYLIKTRGQQVTLSCSPISGHRSVSWYQQTPGQGLQFLFEYFSETQRNKGNFPGRFSGRQFSNSRSEMNVSTLELGDSALYLCASSSPGRGETQYFGPGTRLLVL.

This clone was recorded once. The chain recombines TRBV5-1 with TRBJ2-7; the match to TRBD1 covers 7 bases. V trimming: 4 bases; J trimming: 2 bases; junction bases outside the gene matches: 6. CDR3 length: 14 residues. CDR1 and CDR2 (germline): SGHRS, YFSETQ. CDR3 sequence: CASSLDRNTYEQYF. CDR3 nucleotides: TGCGCCAGCAGCCTGGACAGGAACACCTACGAGCAGTACTTC.

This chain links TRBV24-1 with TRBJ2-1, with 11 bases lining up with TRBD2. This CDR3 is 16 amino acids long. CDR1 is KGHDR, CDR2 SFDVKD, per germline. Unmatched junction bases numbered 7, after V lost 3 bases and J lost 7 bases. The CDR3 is CATSDRLAGMKNEQFF. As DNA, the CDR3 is TGTGCCACCAGTGATCGACTAGCGGGAATGAAGAATGAGCAGTTCTTC.

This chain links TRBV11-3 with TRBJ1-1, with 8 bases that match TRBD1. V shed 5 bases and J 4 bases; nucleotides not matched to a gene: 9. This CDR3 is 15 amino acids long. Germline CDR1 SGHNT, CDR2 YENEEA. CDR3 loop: CASSRQTGGVTEAFF. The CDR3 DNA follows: TGTGCCAGCAGCCGCCAAACAGGGGGAGTCACTGAAGCTTTCTTT.

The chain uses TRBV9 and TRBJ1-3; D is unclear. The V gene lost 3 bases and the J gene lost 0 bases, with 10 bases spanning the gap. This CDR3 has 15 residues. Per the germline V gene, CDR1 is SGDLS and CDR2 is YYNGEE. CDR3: CASSERTNSGNTIYF. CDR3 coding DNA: TGTGCCAGCAGCGAAAGGACTAACTCTGGAAACACCATATATTTT.

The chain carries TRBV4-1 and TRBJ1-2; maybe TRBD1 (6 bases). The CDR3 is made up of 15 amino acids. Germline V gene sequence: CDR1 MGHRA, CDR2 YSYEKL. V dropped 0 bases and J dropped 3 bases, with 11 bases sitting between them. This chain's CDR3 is CASSQDPGEYYGYTF. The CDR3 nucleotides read TGCGCCAGCAGCCAAGATCCAGGGGAATACTATGGCTACACCTTC.

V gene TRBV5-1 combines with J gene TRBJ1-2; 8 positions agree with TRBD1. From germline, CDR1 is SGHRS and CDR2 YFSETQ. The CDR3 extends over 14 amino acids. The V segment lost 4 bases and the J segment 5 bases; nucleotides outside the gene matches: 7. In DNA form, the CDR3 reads TGCGCCAGCAGCCCGGGGACAGGCCATTATGGCTACACCTTC. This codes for CASSPGTGHYGYTF.

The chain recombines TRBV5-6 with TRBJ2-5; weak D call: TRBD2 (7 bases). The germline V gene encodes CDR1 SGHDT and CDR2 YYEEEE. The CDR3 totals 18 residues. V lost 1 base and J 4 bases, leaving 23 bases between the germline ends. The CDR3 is CASSLFSGGAHRVETQYF. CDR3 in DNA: TGTGCCAGCAGCTTGTTTAGTGGGGGGGCCCATAGGGTAGAGACCCAGTACTTC.

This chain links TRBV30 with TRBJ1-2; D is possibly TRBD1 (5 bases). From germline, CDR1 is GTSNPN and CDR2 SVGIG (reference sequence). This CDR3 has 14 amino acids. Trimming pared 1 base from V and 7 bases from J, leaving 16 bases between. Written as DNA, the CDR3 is TGTGCCTGGAGTGGGGGCCTAACAGCAGGTGGCTACACCTTC. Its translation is CAWSGGLTAGGYTF.

This chain's CDR3 is CASNNGQGNTEAFF. In nucleotides, the CDR3 is TGTGCCAGCAACAACGGGCAGGGGAACACTGAAGCTTTCTTT. The chain recombines TRBV11-2 with TRBJ1-1; tentative D call: TRBD1 (5 bases). The CDR3 consists of 14 residues. Germline CDR1 is SGHAT and CDR2 is FQNNGV. Trimming took 7 bases from V and 1 from J, leaving 13 bases between them. The full variable domain, rest sourced from reference TRBV11-2 and TRBJ1-1, is EAGVAQSPRYKIIEKRQSVAFWCNPISGHATLYWYQQILGQGPKLLIQFQNNGVVDDSQLPKDRFSAERLKGVDSTLKIQPAKLEDSAVYLCASNNGQGNTEAFFGQGTRLTVV.